The subject of this entry is one T cell receptor (beta chain). This sample includes further DNA sequences coding for the same CDR3. The data were obtained in a study of shared clonotypes between healthy human individuals. The CDR3 totals 15 residues. CDR1 is SGHTA and CDR2 is FQGNSA in the germline V gene. Between the trimmed V and J ends, which lost 0 bases and 1 base, there was a span of 7 bases. TCRdb's table, derived via immunoSEQ multiplex PCR, lists solely in-frame clones and lacks some. The table records about 1 million clones, more than 60% of them present only once. The receptor was isolated from a man between 18 and 35 years old in good health. The specimen sequenced was memory CD4+ T cells sorted from blood. Subset reported: CD45RA-negative fraction. The V gene is TRBV7-2, the J gene TRBJ1-5; no clear D. The CDR3 sequence is CASSLALGSNQPQHF. The CDR3 bases are TGTGCCAGCAGCTTAGCCTTAGGCAGCAATCAGCCCCAGCATTTT.